A selection of T cell receptor beta chains follows, all from one sample in a study of identifying expanded T cells in peripheral blood. Some clones are missing from TCRdb's copy, which holds only in-frame ones; the method was immunoSEQ multiplex PCR. The table shows some 100,000 clones, with 80% to 90% occurring only once. The sample consisted of blood. These TCRs come from a person between 18 and 75 years old in good health. The CDR3 runs from the conserved cysteine through the conserved F or W. The D gene is left open where the match is weak. Clone size is shown for a subset of rows, as once, few, many or a class of expanded clone.

D,size,J,V,DNA,CDR3
NA,NA,TRBJ1-1,TRBV30,TGTGCCTGGAGACACAGGGAGAACACTGAAGCTTTCTTT,CAWRHRENTEAFF
NA,NA,TRBJ1-5,TRBV7-9,TGTGCCAGCAGCTCACCCCCAGAAAATCAGCCCCAGCATTTT,CASSSPPENQPQHF
TRBD1,NA,TRBJ1-5,TRBV5-6,TGTGCCAGCAGCTTTCGAGGGGTAGGCGGGACAGGGTCACAGCCCCAGCATTTT,CASSFRGVGGTGSQPQHF
TRBD2,NA,TRBJ2-1,TRBV19,TGTGCCAGTAGTATGGGTACTAGCGGCACTGGGAATGAGCAGTTCTTC,CASSMGTSGTGNEQFF
NA,NA,TRBJ2-3,TRBV7-9,TGTGCCAGCAGCTTACCTGAGACTTCCAGCACAGATACGCAGTATTTT,CASSLPETSSTDTQYF
TRBD1,NA,TRBJ1-1,TRBV2,TGTGCCAGCAGGTACAGGGGGCTGAACACTGAAGCTTTCTTT,CASRYRGLNTEAFF
TRBD2,NA,TRBJ2-5,TRBV19,TGTGCCAGTAGGGGTAGCGGGAGCTCAAGTGGGGAGACCCAGTACTTC,CASRGSGSSSGETQYF
NA,NA,TRBJ2-1,TRBV5-1,TGCGCCAGCAGCTTTGACCCGGACAGAACCACCTACAATGAGCAGTTCTTC,CASSFDPDRTTYNEQFF
NA,NA,TRBJ1-2,TRBV5-6,TGTGCCAGCAGCCAGAACAGGGTTAACTATGGCTACACCTTC,CASSQNRVNYGYTF
TRBD1,NA,TRBJ1-1,TRBV12-5,TGTGCTAGTGGTTCACAGGGGATCACTGAAGCTTTCTTT,CASGSQGITEAFF
NA,NA,TRBJ2-2,TRBV19,TGTGCCAGTAGGGGGCAGGGTCACGACACCGGGGAGCTGTTTTTT,CASRGQGHDTGELFF
NA,NA,TRBJ2-7,TRBV4-1,TGCGCCAGCAGCCGAGGACTACAGGGAGGGGCCTACGAGCAGTACTTC,CASSRGLQGGAYEQYF
NA,NA,TRBJ2-7,TRBV10-2,TGCGCCAGCAGTGACCGCGGGGCAGGGCAGTCCTACGAGCAGTACTTC,CASSDRGAGQSYEQYF
NA,NA,TRBJ2-1,TRBV7-2,TGTGCCAGCAGCCTTAGCGGAAAGAGCTCCTACAATGAGCAGTTCTTC,CASSLSGKSSYNEQFF
TRBD2,NA,TRBJ2-1,TRBV9,TGTGCCAGCAGCCGGACTAGCGGGCTTCAGCAGTTCTTC,CASSRTSGLQQFF
NA,NA,TRBJ1-1,TRBV29-1,TGCAGCGTTGAAGATCGTAGGGGGGGTGAAGCTTTCTTT,CSVEDRRGGEAFF
NA,NA,TRBJ1-2,TRBV7-9,TGTGCCAGCAGCTTAGGACAGCTGAGGGCTGGTGGCTACACCTTC,CASSLGQLRAGGYTF
NA,NA,TRBJ2-1,TRBV10-3,TGTGCCATCAGTGAGTCGGGAATGAGTGGTCCCTACAATGAGCAGTTCTTC,CAISESGMSGPYNEQFF
NA,NA,TRBJ1-2,TRBV5-1,TGCGCCAGCAGCTTGGCCCAGACAGTAAACTATGGCTACACCTTC,CASSLAQTVNYGYTF
NA,NA,TRBJ1-1,TRBV7-9,TGTGCCAGCAGCCCCCCGGGACGGACGAACACTGAAGCTTTCTTT,CASSPPGRTNTEAFF
NA,NA,TRBJ2-1,TRBV9,TGTGCCAGCAGCGTAGGCGACTCCACCCGGGCTGAGCAGTTCTTC,CASSVGDSTRAEQFF
NA,NA,TRBJ1-1,TRBV29-1,TGCAGCGGGGTATGGAACACTGAAGCTTTCTTT,CSGVWNTEAFF
TRBD2,NA,TRBJ2-3,TRBV6-1,TGTGCCAGCAGTGAACAGCGGGGGAGCACAGATACGCAGTATTTT,CASSEQRGSTDTQYF
NA,NA,TRBJ2-3,TRBV4-2,TGTGCCAGCAGCCGAAACCCAGAGCACACAGATACGCAGTATTTT,CASSRNPEHTDTQYF
TRBD2,NA,TRBJ2-2,TRBV7-2,TGTGCCAGCAGCTTCCTAGCGGGGGGAAGGGAGACCGGGGAGCTGTTTTTT,CASSFLAGGRETGELFF
NA,NA,TRBJ1-3,TRBV19,TGTGCCAGTAGAAGGGGATCCGGCTCTGGAAACACCATATATTTT,CASRRGSGSGNTIYF
NA,NA,TRBJ1-3,TRBV6-1,TGTGCCAGCACAACAGGAGCTGGAAACACCATATATTTT,CASTTGAGNTIYF
TRBD2,NA,TRBJ2-7,TRBV11-2,TGTGCCAGCACCGCGACTAGCGGGGGGGCCTGGGACTACGAGCAGTACTTC,CASTATSGGAWDYEQYF
TRBD2,NA,TRBJ2-7,TRBV15,TGTGCCACCAGCAGAGAAGTAGCGGGAGTGGGCGAGCAGTACTTC,CATSREVAGVGEQYF
NA,NA,TRBJ2-2,TRBV13,TGTGCCAGCAGCTTTCGGAGCAGGAACACCGGGGAGCTGTTTTTT,CASSFRSRNTGELFF
TRBD1,NA,TRBJ1-2,TRBV5-1,TGCGCCAGCGGCGAGCGGGGGACAGGATATTTCCATGGCTACACCTTC,CASGERGTGYFHGYTF
NA,few,TRBJ1-6,TRBV7-9,TGTGCCAGCGGGGGTCTTCAGAATTCACCCCTCCACTTT,CASGGLQNSPLHF
NA,NA,TRBJ1-6,TRBV27,TGTGCCAGCAGTTGGGGGGCTCTCTCACCCCTCCACTTT,CASSWGALSPLHF
NA,NA,TRBJ2-3,TRBV6-1,TGTGCCAGCACCTCCGGGACTGCCTTAAAGGATACGCAGTATTTT,CASTSGTALKDTQYF
NA,NA,TRBJ1-1,TRBV29-1,TGCAGCGCTAGACACGTCCACGAAACGAACACTGAAGCTTTCTTT,CSARHVHETNTEAFF
NA,few,TRBJ2-6,TRBV19,TGTGCCAGTAGTATGATACCGGGCTCTGGGGCCAACGTCCTGACTTTC,CASSMIPGSGANVLTF
NA,NA,TRBJ1-3,TRBV29-1,TGCAGCGTTTCCGACCGCTCTGGAAACACCATATATTTT,CSVSDRSGNTIYF
NA,few,TRBJ1-5,TRBV19,TGTGCCAGTAGTATTGGACACCCCAATCAGCCCCAGCATTTT,CASSIGHPNQPQHF
NA,NA,TRBJ2-5,TRBV5-5,TGTGCCAGCAGCCCCCGCCCGGCGGATCGGGGGGCGGAGACCCAGTACTTC,CASSPRPADRGAETQYF
TRBD1,NA,TRBJ1-4,TRBV5-1,TGCGCCAGCAGCTCGGGACAGGGCGATGAAAAACTGTTTTTT,CASSSGQGDEKLFF
NA,NA,TRBJ1-3,TRBV6-5,TGTGCCAGCAGCCCACACGAGACCTCTGGAAACACCATATATTTT,CASSPHETSGNTIYF
NA,NA,TRBJ2-3,TRBV30,TGTGCCTGGAGCCTGGCAGATACGCAGTATTTT,CAWSLADTQYF
NA,NA,TRBJ2-7,TRBV5-1,TGCGCCAGCAGCTTGACCCGGTCATCCTACGAGCAGTACTTC,CASSLTRSSYEQYF
TRBD2,NA,TRBJ2-5,TRBV15,TGTGCCACAAGGAGACTAGCGGGGGCTACTGGAGAGACCCAGTACTTC,CATRRLAGATGETQYF
NA,NA,TRBJ1-3,TRBV6-6,TGTGCCAGCAGTTACAGGAGCTCTGGAAACACCATATATTTT,CASSYRSSGNTIYF
NA,NA,TRBJ2-5,TRBV5-1,TGCGCCAGCAGCTTGGCCCCCGGATCCGGTGAGACCCAGTACTTC,CASSLAPGSGETQYF
NA,NA,TRBJ1-1,TRBV9,TGTGCCAGCAGCGTGGAACAGGTTAACACTGAAGCTTTCTTT,CASSVEQVNTEAFF
TRBD1,once,TRBJ1-5,TRBV5-1,TGCGCCAGCAGCTTGGCAGGGGGGCAGAATCAGCCCCAGCATTTT,CASSLAGGQNQPQHF
NA,NA,TRBJ2-2,TRBV6-6,TGTGCCAGCAGTTGGCAGGGGAAAACCGGGGAGCTGTTTTTT,CASSWQGKTGELFF
NA,NA,TRBJ2-7,TRBV7-9,TGTGCCAGCAGCTTATCAGGGGCGGGCGAGCAGTACTTC,CASSLSGAGEQYF
TRBD1,NA,TRBJ1-6,TRBV19,TGTGCCAGTAGCCTCGGGACAGGGGGTGATTCACCCCTCCACTTT,CASSLGTGGDSPLHF
NA,NA,TRBJ1-5,TRBV11-2,TGTGCCAGCAGCCCTCAACCGAGCAATCAGCCCCAGCATTTT,CASSPQPSNQPQHF
NA,NA,TRBJ1-5,TRBV14,TGTGCCAGCAGCCAATCCGGGGATTTAAGCAATCAGCCCCAGCATTTT,CASSQSGDLSNQPQHF